What follows is one T cell receptor beta chain and its context. Only in-frame clones appear in the TCRdb table, and some are missing; sequencing was by immunoSEQ multiplex PCR. Of some 130,000 clones in the sample, around 94% were seen once. The data stem from a study of human thymus T cells. The length of the CDR3 is 20 residues. From resections taken during corrective heart surgery, the thymus tissue was obtained. The receptor comes from a boy under three years old with a congenital heart defect but otherwise immunologically healthy. The rearrangement uses TRBV21-1 and TRBJ1-3; the table calls TRBD1, which could not be checked here. TRBV21-1 corresponds to a pseudogene. Sequencing input: thymus tissue. This CDR3 reads CASSPQGAATTLFSGNTIYF. The DNA for the CDR3 is TGTGCCAGCAGCCCCCAGGGGGCAGCGACTACCTTATTCTCTGGAAACACCATATATTTT.